These 5 T cell receptor beta chains came from one sample sequenced in a study of T cells in Graves' hyperthyroidism and ophthalmopathy (dated by TCRdb to about 2019). The library was generated by multiplex PCR. The reads were generated on an Illumina HiSeq 2000. The TCR beta CDR3 regions were amplified from RNA transcripts. The TCR CDR3 was subjected to a first round of RT-PCR using the HTBI primer set and the Qiagen OneStep RT-PCR kit. TCRdb trimmed the raw reads at Q25, called clones with MiXCR and kept productive beta chains. Every CDR3 protein is listed once, alongside the most common genes and DNA of its rows. Present in this sample are some 300,000 distinct CDR3 sequences, approximately 14% of which were seen just once. The ten largest clones take up 7% to 9% of the sample. The sample consisted of blood. These receptors were obtained from a woman in her thirties or forties with Graves' hyperthyroidism.

In its sample, this clonotype was seen a few times. A single base separates this from a much larger clone, so it may be a read error. CDR3: CASSFWTSGSSYEQYF. DNA for the CDR3: TGTGCCAGCAGCTTCTGGACTAGCGGGAGCTCCTACGAGCAGTACTTC. The V and J genes are TRBV5-4 and TRBJ2-7; 13 bases map to TRBD2. The V gene end was trimmed by 2 bases and the J gene end by 0 bases; junction bases not matched to a gene: 2. CDR3 size: 16 residues. CDR1 and CDR2 from the germline V gene are SGHNT and YYREEE (reference sequence).

Only a few counts were recorded for this clonotype. The V gene is TRBV20-1, the J gene TRBJ1-6; TRBD1 agrees at 7 bases. Germline CDR1 reads DFQATT; CDR2 reads SNEGSKA (reference sequence). Germline trimming cut 6 bases from V and 7 bases from J; bases unmatched to any gene: 6. This CDR3 has 13 amino acids. CDR3 bases: TGCAGTGCCAAGGGGGCGCAGAATTCACCCCTCCACTTT. Its protein product is CSAKGAQNSPLHF.

This clonotype was counted at least ten times. V is TRBV27 and J is TRBJ2-1; 9 nucleotides agree with TRBD2. CDR3 length: 17 residues. V shed 5 bases and J 8 bases; nucleotides not matched to a gene: 16. The germline V gene encodes CDR1 MNHEY and CDR2 SMNVEV (reference sequence). CDR3 coding DNA: TGTGCCAGCAGTCACCTGTTTGGGCTAGCGGGGCGCGATGAGCAGTTCTTC. It translates to CASSHLFGLAGRDEQFF.

This clonotype has only a few counts. This chain connects TRBV6-4 to TRBJ2-1, with TRBD2 matching over 10 bases. V shed 0 bases and J 7 bases; nucleotides not matched to a gene: 6. The CDR3 has 16 residues. Per germline, CDR1 MRHNA and CDR2 SNTAGT. The CDR3 spells CASSDSGVAGGNEQFF. The CDR3 region has the DNA TGTGCCAGCAGTGACTCGGGGGTAGCGGGAGGTAATGAGCAGTTCTTC.

There are many counts of this clonotype. The chain uses TRBV10-3 and TRBJ2-7; possibly TRBD2 for D (6 bases). This CDR3 spans 15 amino acids. The ends were cut back, 0 bases at V and 0 bases at J, with 9 bases in the middle. Per the germline V gene, CDR1 is ENHRY and CDR2 is SYGVKD. The CDR3 sequence: CAISESGTGSYEQYF. CDR3 nucleotides: TGTGCCATCAGTGAGTCCGGGACTGGCTCCTACGAGCAGTACTTC.